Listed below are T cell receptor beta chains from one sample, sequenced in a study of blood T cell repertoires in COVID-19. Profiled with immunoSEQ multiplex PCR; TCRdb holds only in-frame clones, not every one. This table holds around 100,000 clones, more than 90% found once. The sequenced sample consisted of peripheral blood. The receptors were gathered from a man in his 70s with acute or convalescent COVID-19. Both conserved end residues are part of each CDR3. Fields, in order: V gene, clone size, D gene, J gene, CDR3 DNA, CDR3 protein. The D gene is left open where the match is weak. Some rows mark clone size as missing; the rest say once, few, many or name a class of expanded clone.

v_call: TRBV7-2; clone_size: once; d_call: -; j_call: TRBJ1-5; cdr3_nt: TGTGCCAGCAGCCCGGGAAGCAATCAGCCCCAGCATTTT; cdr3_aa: CASSPGSNQPQHF
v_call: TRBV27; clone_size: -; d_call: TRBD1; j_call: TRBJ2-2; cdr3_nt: TGTGCCAGCAGTTTACCGGGACAGGGTATCCCAACCGGGGAGCTGTTTTTT; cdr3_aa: CASSLPGQGIPTGELFF
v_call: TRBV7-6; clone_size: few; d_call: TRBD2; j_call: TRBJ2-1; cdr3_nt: TGTGCCAGCAGCTTAGATGGGACTAGCAACAATGAGCAGTTCTTC; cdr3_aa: CASSLDGTSNNEQFF
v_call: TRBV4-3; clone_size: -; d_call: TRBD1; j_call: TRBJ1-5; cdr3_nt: TGCGCCAGCAGCCAAGATCTGGGGACAGTCTTCAATCAGCCCCAGCATTTT; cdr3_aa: CASSQDLGTVFNQPQHF
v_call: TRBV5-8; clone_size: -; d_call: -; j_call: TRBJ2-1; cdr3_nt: TGTGCCAGCAGCTTGGGGGGCAGCTCCTACAATGAGCAGTTCTTC; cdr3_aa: CASSLGGSSYNEQFF
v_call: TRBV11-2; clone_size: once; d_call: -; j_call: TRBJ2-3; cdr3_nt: TGTGCCAGCACCGGGACTAGCACAGATACGCAGTATTTT; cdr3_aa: CASTGTSTDTQYF
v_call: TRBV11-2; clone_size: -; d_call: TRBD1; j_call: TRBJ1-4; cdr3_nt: TGTGCCAGCAGCTCCGACAGGGTTGGTGAAAAACTGTTTTTT; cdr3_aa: CASSSDRVGEKLFF
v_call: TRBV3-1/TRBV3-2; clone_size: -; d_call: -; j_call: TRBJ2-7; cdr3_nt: TGTGCCAGCAGCCAAGGGATAGGGGGCTCCTACGAGCAGTACTTC; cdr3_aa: CASSQGIGGSYEQYF
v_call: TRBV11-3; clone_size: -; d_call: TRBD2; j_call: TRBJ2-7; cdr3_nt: TGTGCCAGCAGCTTAGAAGGACTAGCGGTCAATATACCCTACGAGCAGTACTTC; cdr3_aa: CASSLEGLAVNIPYEQYF
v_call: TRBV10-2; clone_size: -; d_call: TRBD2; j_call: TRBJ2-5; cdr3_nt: TGCGCCAGCGGGACTAGCGGGAGGTCGGAGACCCAGTACTTC; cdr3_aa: CASGTSGRSETQYF
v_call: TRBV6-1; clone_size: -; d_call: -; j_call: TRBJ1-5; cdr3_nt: TGTGCCAGCAGTGAAGAAAGGGTGGAGGGGCGTCAGCCCCAGCATTTT; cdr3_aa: CASSEERVEGRQPQHF
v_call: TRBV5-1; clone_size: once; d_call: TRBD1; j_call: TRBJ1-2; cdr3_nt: TGCGCCAGCAGCGGGGGGACAGGGGTGACTAACTATGGCTACACCTTC; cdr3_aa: CASSGGTGVTNYGYTF
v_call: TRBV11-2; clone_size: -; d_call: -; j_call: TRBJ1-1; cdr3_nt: TGTGCCAGCAGCTTAGGCGGGGGTCTGAACACTGAAGCTTTCTTT; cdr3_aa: CASSLGGGLNTEAFF
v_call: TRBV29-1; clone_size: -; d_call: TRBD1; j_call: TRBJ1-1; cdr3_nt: TGCAGCGCCACCGGGACAGGGGAAACTGAAGCTTTCTTT; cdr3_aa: CSATGTGETEAFF
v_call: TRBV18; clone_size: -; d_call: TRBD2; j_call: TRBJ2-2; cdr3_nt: TGTGCCAGCTCACCGAGTCTAGCGGGCCCCGGGGAGCTGTTTTTT; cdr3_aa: CASSPSLAGPGELFF
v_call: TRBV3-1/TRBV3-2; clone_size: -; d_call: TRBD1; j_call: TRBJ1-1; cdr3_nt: TGTGCCAGCAGCCAGACAGGGGGAAACACTGAAGCTTTCTTT; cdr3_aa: CASSQTGGNTEAFF
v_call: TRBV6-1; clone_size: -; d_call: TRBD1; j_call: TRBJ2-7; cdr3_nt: TGTGCCAGCAGTGAATCCACAGGGGGAACCTACGAGCAGTACTTC; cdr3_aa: CASSESTGGTYEQYF
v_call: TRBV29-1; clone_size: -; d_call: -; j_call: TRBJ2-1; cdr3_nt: TGCAGCGTTGACTTGGCGCAAAAGGCAGGTGGTGAGCAGTTCTTC; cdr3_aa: CSVDLAQKAGGEQFF
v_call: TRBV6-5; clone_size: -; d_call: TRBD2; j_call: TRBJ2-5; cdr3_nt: TGTGCCAGCATGCAGCCCGGGGGGGAGACCCAGTACTTC; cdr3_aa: CASMQPGGETQYF
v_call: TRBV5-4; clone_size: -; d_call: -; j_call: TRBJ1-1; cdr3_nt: TGTGCCAGCAGCCAGGAACAGGGCCTACCTGAAGCTTTCTTT; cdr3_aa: CASSQEQGLPEAFF
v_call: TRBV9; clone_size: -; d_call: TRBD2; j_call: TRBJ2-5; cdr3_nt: TGTGCCAGCAGCCCCGGACTAGCGGATTTTCGGGAGACCCAGTACTTC; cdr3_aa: CASSPGLADFRETQYF
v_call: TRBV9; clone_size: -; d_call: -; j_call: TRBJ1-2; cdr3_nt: TGTGCCAGCTTGGTGACAGAGGTAAACTATGGCTACACCTTC; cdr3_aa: CASLVTEVNYGYTF
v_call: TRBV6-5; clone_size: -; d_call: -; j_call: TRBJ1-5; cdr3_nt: TGTGCCAGCAGTTACGGGCAGGCAAATCAGCCCCAGCATTTT; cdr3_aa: CASSYGQANQPQHF
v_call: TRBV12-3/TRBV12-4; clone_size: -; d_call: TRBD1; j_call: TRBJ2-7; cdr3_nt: TGTGCCAGCAGCAGGGGGTACGAGCAGTACTTC; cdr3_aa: CASSRGYEQYF
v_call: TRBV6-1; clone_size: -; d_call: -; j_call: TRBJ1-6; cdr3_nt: TGTGCCAGCAGTGAAGGGCGGGGAGGGGAATATTCACCCCTCCACTTT; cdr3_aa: CASSEGRGGEYSPLHF
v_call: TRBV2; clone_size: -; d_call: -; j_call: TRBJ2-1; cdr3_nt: TGTGCCAGCAGGACAGGATTTTGGTATGAGCAGTTCTTC; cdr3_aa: CASRTGFWYEQFF
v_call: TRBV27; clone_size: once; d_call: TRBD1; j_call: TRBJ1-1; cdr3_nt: TGTGCCAGCAGTTTATTCGCTCCGGGACAGGCGGCGCAGAACACTGAAGCTTTCTTT; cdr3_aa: CASSLFAPGQAAQNTEAFF
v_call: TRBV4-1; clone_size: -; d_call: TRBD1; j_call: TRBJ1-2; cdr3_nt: TGCGCCAGCAGCCACCCTGGGACAGGGGATGGCTACACCTTC; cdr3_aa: CASSHPGTGDGYTF
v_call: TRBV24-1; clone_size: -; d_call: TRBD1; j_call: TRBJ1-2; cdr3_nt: TGTGCCACCAGTGACCCTCCGGGACAGGGGAACTATGGCTACACCTTC; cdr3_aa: CATSDPPGQGNYGYTF
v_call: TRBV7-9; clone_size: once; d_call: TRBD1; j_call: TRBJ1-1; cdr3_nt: TGTGCCGGCAGCTCGTTCGCCCCCGGACAGGGGGATGATGAAGCTTTCTTT; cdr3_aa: CAGSSFAPGQGDDEAFF
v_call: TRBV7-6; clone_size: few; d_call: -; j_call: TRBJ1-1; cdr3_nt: TGTGCCAGCAGCTTAGGAGGGGAAGCTTTCTTT; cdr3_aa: CASSLGGEAFF
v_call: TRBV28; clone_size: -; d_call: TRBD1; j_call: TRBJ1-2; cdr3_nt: TGTGCCAGCAGTATCGCCGGGACAGGGTTCTATGGCTACACCTTC; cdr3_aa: CASSIAGTGFYGYTF
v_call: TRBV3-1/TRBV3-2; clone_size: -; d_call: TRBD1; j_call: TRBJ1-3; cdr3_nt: TGTGCCAGCAGCCAAGGCCTCGGGACAGGGGTAGGAAACACCATATATTTT; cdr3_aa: CASSQGLGTGVGNTIYF
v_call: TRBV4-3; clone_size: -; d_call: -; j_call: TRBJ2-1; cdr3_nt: TGCGCCAGCAGCCAAGCCCTAACAGGGTTCGATGAGCAGTTCTTC; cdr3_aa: CASSQALTGFDEQFF